The rows below give T cell receptor beta chains drawn from one sample of a study of cytomegalovirus exposure and HLA in healthy donors. TCRdb's copy holds only in-frame clones and misses some; the assay was immunoSEQ multiplex PCR. The profile shows 130,000 to 150,000 clones, over 65% of them singletons. Sequenced material: PBMCs. The receptors come from a man aged 35-49 years in good health and CMV-seropositive. Each CDR3 is given with its conserved first and last residue. D genes are given only for firm matches. The size of a clone is reported for some rows only, either as once, few or many, or as a class for expanded clones.

D,V,size,J,DNA,CDR3
.,TRBV10-3,.,TRBJ2-5,TGTGCCATCAGTGAGTCTGCAGCGGGAGAGACCCAGTACTTC,CAISESAAGETQYF
TRBD1,TRBV5-1,.,TRBJ2-1,TGCGCCAGCAGCGACAGGGGGATCAATGAGCAGTTCTTC,CASSDRGINEQFF
TRBD2,TRBV4-1,.,TRBJ2-7,TGCGCCAGCAGCCAAGAGCCGGGACTATTTTACGAGCAGTACTTC,CASSQEPGLFYEQYF
.,TRBV18,.,TRBJ1-4,TGTGCCAGCTCACCAGGGGACTCCGGGAGGGAAAAACTGTTTTTT,CASSPGDSGREKLFF
.,TRBV9,.,TRBJ2-1,TGTGCCAGCAGCGTAGGAGGGAGAGTGGGAAGTGAGCAGTTCTTC,CASSVGGRVGSEQFF
TRBD2,TRBV5-4,.,TRBJ2-1,TGTGCCAGCACGGGACAGGGGGGGACTAGCGGGAGAGGTGAGCAGTTCTTC,CASTGQGGTSGRGEQFF
.,TRBV10-3,.,TRBJ1-2,TGTGCCATCAGTGGTAAACAGGACCCCTATGGCTACACCTTC,CAISGKQDPYGYTF
.,TRBV2,.,TRBJ2-5,TGTGCCAGCAACAAGGAGCGAAACCAAGGGACCCAGTACTTC,CASNKERNQGTQYF
.,TRBV5-1,.,TRBJ1-3,TGCGCCAGCACCCTAGGCAGTTCTGGAAACACCATATATTTT,CASTLGSSGNTIYF
TRBD2,TRBV4-1,.,TRBJ2-3,TGCGCCAGCAGCCCCCCGGGCGGGAGGGAGACAGATACGCAGTATTTT,CASSPPGGRETDTQYF
.,TRBV2,.,TRBJ2-4,TGTGCCAGCACCCAGGGGTTGGACAACATTCAGTACTTC,CASTQGLDNIQYF
TRBD1,TRBV11-2,.,TRBJ2-1,TGTGCCAGCAGCTTAGGGCTAGCAGGGGGCTTCAATGAGCAGTTCTTC,CASSLGLAGGFNEQFF
.,TRBV10-1,.,TRBJ1-1,TGCGCCAGCAGTGAGTCCACCACGGTCGGGACTGAAGCTTTCTTT,CASSESTTVGTEAFF
.,TRBV9,few,TRBJ2-3,TGTGCCAGCAGCGTAGCCCCGACTGAGTCAGATACGCAGTATTTT,CASSVAPTESDTQYF
.,TRBV19,.,TRBJ2-1,TGTGCCAGTAGTATAGGCGGGGTCGCCTACAATGAGCAGTTCTTC,CASSIGGVAYNEQFF
.,TRBV28,once,TRBJ1-2,TGTGCCAGCAGTTCCTCAGGGTTACCGTATGGCTACACCTTC,CASSSSGLPYGYTF
TRBD2,TRBV6-4,.,TRBJ2-3,TGTGCCAGCAGTGTTCTAGCGGGAGGAGGCCCCGATACGCAGTATTTT,CASSVLAGGGPDTQYF
.,TRBV27,few,TRBJ1-2,TGTGCCAGCAGTTTATCAGGGCAGGGAGGCGGCTACACCTTC,CASSLSGQGGGYTF
.,TRBV11-2,once,TRBJ2-7,TGTGCCAGCAGCTCCCGAGAGGGCCGCTACGAGCAGTACTTC,CASSSREGRYEQYF
.,TRBV6-6,.,TRBJ1-2,TGTGCCAGCAGTTACTCCCAGGGCAGCTATGGCTACACCTTC,CASSYSQGSYGYTF
.,TRBV9,.,TRBJ2-5,TGTGCCAGCAGCACCCCCGGGAGCGAGACCCAGTACTTC,CASSTPGSETQYF
.,TRBV28,.,TRBJ2-4,TGTGCCAGCAGTTTGGGGCTACTAGCCAAAAACATTCAGTACTTC,CASSLGLLAKNIQYF
TRBD2,TRBV28,.,TRBJ2-1,TGTGCCAGCAAGGAGGGACTAGCGGAATACAATGAGCAGTTCTTC,CASKEGLAEYNEQFF
TRBD1,TRBV10-3,.,TRBJ2-3,TGTGCCGCCTCCACAGGGGGCGGGGGAAGGGTCGCAGATACGCAGTATTTT,CAASTGGGGRVADTQYF